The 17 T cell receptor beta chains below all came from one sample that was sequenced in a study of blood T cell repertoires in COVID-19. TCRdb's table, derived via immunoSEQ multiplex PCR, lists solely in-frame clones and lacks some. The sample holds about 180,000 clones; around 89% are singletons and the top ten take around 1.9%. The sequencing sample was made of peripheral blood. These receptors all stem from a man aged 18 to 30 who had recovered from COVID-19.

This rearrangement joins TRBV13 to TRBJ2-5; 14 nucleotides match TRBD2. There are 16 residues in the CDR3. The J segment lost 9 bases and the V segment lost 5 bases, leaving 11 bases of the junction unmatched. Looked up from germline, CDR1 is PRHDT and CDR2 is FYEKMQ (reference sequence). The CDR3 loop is CASSRTTSGRAKAQYF. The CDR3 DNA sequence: TGTGCCAGCAGCCGGACGACTAGCGGGAGGGCCAAGGCCCAGTACTTC.

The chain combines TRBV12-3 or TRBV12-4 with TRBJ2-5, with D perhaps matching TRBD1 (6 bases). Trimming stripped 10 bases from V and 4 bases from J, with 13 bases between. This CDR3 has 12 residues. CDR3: CAISTGSETQYF. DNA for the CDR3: TGTGCCATATCGACAGGTTCAGAGACCCAGTACTTC.

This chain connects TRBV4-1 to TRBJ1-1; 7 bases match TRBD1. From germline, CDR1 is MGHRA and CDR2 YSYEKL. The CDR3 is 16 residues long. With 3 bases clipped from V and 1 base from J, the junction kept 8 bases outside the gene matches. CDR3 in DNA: TGCGCCAGCAGCCAGGGGACAGTCGCGGAGAACACTGAAGCTTTCTTT. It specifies CASSQGTVAENTEAFF.

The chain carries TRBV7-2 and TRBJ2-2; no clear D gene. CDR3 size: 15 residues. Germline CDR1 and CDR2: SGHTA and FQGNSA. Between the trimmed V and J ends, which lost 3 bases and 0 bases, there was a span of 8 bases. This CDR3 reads CASSLRQSNTGELFF. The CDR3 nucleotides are TGTGCCAGCAGCTTGCGCCAATCGAACACCGGGGAGCTGTTTTTT.

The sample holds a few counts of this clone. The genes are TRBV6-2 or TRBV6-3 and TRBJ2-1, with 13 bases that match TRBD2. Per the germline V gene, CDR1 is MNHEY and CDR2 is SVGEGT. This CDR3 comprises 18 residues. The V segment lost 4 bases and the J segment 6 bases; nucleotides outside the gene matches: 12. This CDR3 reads CASSSLAGGPRGINEQFF. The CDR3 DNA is TGTGCCAGCAGTTCACTAGCGGGAGGGCCGCGGGGAATCAATGAGCAGTTCTTC.

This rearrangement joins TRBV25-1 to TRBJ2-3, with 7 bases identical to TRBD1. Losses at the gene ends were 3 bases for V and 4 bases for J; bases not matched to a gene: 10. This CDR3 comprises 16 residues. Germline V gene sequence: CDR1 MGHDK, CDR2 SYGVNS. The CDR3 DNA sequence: TGTGCCAGCAGTGACCACCGACAGGGTTTCTCAGATACGCAGTATTTT. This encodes CASSDHRQGFSDTQYF.

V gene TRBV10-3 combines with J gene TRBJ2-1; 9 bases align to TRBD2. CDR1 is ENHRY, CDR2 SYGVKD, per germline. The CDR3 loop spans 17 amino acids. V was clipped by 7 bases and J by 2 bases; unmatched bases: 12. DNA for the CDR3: TGTGCCATCACCGCGACCGTGGCGGGAGGGCCCTACAATGAGCAGTTCTTC. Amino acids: CAITATVAGGPYNEQFF.

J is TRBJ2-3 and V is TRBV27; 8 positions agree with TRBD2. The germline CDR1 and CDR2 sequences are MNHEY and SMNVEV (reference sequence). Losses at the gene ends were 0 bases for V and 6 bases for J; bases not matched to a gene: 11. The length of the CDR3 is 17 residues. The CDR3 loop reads CASSLSPGLGGLDTQYF. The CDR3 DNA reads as TGTGCCAGCAGTTTATCTCCGGGACTAGGGGGGTTGGATACGCAGTATTTT.

CDR3 in amino acids: CASSFSGQTRNSPLHF. The CDR3 DNA sequence: TGTGCCAGCAGCTTTTCGGGACAGACCCGAAATTCACCCCTCCACTTT. The chain has TRBV5-5 and TRBJ1-6, with TRBD1 matching over 7 bases. J was trimmed by 7 bases and V by 2 bases; bases with no gene match: 9. The CDR3 contains 16 residues. Germline loops: CDR1 SGHKS, CDR2 YYEKEE (reference sequence).

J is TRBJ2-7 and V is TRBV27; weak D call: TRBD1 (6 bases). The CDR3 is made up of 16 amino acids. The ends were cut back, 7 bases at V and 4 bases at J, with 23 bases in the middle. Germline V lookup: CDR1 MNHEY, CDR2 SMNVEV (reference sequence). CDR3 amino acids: CASILKGHSAAYEQYF. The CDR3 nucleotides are TGTGCCAGCATCCTCAAGGGACATTCAGCGGCTTACGAGCAGTACTTC.

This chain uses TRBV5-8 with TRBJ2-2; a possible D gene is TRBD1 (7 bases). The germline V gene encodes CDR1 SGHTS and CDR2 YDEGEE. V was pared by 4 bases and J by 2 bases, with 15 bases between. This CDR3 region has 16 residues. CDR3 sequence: CASSRGTVLNTGELFF. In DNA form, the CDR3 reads TGTGCCAGCAGCCGCGGGACAGTTCTTAACACCGGGGAGCTGTTTTTT.

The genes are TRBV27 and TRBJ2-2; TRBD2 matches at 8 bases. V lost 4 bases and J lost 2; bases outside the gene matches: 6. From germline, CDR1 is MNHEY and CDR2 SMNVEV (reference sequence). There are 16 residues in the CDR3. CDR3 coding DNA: TGTGCCAGCAGTTCAGGACTAGCTTTTAACACCGGGGAGCTGTTTTTT. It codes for CASSSGLAFNTGELFF.

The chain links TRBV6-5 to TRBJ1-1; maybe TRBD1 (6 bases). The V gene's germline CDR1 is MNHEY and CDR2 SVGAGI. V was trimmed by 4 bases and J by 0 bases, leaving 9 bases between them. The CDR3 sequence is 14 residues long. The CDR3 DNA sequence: TGTGCCAGCAGTTTAGGACAGCTGAACACTGAAGCTTTCTTT. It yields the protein CASSLGQLNTEAFF.

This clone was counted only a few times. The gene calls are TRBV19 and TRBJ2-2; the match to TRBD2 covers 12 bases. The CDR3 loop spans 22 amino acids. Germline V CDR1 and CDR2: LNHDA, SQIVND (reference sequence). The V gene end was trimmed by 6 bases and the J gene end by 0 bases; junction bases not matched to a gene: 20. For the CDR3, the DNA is TGTGCCAGTAGCCGCCCCTATACTAGCGGGAGGATAAGGACGGCGAACACCGGGGAGCTGTTTTTT. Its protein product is CASSRPYTSGRIRTANTGELFF.

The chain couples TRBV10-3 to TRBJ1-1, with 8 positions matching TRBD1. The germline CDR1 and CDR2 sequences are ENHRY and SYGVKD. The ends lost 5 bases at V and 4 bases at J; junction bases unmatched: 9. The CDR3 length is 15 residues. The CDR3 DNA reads TGTGCCATCAGTAGCAACAGGGGGGGAGGCACTGAAGCTTTCTTT. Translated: CAISSNRGGGTEAFF.

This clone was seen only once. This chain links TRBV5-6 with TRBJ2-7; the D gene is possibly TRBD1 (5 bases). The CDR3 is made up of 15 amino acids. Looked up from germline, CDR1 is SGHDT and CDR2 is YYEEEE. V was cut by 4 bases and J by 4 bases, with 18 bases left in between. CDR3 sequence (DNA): TGTGCCAGCAGCCCTACAGGATACACGGAATACGAGCAGTACTTC. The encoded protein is CASSPTGYTEYEQYF.

This CDR3 reads CASTPRTKTVSTDTQYF. In DNA form, the CDR3 reads TGTGCCAGCACCCCCCGAACGAAGACAGTGAGCACAGATACGCAGTATTTT. The rearrangement joins TRBV6-2 or TRBV6-3 to TRBJ2-3; D is perhaps TRBD1 (5 bases). CDR1 is MNHEY and CDR2 is SVGEGT in the germline V gene. The CDR3 contains 17 residues. V was clipped by 7 bases and J by 0 bases, with 20 bases between them.